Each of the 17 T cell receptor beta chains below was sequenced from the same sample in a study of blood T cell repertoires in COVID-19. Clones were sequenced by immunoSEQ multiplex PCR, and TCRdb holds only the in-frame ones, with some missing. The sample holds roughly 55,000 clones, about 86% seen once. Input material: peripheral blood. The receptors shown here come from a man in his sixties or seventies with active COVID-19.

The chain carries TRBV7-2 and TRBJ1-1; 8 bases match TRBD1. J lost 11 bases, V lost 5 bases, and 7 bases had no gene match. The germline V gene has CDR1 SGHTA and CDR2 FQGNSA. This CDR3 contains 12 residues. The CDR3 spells CASSQLDRAAFF. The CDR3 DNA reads TGTGCCAGCAGCCAATTGGACAGGGCGGCTTTCTTT.

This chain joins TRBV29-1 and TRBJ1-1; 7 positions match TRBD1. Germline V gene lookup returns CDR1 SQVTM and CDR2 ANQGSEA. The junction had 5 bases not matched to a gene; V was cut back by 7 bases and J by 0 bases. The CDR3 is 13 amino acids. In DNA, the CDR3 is TGCAGCGCCTGCAGGGGGTTGAACACTGAAGCTTTCTTT. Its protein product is CSACRGLNTEAFF.

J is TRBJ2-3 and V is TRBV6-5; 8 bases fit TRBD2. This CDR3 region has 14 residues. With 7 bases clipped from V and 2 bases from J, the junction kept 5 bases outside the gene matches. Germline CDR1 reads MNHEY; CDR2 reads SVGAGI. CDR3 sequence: CASTSGGHTDTQYF. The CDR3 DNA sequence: TGTGCCAGCACCAGCGGGGGACACACAGATACGCAGTATTTT.

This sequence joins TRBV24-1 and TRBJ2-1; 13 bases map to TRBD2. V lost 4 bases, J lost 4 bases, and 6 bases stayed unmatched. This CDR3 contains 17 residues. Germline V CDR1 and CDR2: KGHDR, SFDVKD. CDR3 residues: CATSESPGLAGYNEQFF. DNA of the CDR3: TGTGCCACCAGTGAATCACCGGGACTAGCGGGGTACAATGAGCAGTTCTTC.

The CDR3 sequence is CASSHYRDGYTF. The CDR3 bases are TGTGCCAGCAGTCACTACAGGGATGGCTACACCTTC. The rearrangement joins TRBV2 to TRBJ1-2; possible D gene TRBD1, 6 bases. Deletions cut 5 bases from V and 6 bases from J, with 10 bases between. This CDR3 spans 12 amino acids. Germline CDR1 is SNHLY and CDR2 is FYNNEI.

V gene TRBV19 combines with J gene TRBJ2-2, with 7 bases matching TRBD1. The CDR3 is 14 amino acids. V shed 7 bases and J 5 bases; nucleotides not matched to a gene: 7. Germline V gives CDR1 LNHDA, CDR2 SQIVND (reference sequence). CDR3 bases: TGTGCCAGTAATCCGACAGGGTCTACCGGGGAGCTGTTTTTT. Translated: CASNPTGSTGELFF.

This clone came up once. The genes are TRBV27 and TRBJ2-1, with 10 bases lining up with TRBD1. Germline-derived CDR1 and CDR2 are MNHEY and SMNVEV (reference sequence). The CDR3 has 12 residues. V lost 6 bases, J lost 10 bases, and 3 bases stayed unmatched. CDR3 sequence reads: CASRTGGREQFF. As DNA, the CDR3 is TGTGCCAGCAGGACAGGGGGCCGGGAGCAGTTCTTC.

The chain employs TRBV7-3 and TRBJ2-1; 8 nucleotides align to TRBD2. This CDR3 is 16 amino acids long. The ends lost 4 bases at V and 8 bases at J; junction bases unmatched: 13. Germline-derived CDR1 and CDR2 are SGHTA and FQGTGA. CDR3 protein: CASSYGAAGGSYEQFF. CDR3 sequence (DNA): TGTGCCAGCAGCTATGGGGCGGCGGGGGGCAGCTATGAGCAGTTCTTC.

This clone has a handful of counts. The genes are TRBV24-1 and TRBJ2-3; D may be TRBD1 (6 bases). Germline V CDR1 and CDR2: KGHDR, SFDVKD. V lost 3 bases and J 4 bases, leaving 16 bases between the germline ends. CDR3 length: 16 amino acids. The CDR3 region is CATSDPDRFGADTQYF. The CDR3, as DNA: TGTGCCACCAGTGATCCTGACAGGTTCGGAGCAGATACGCAGTATTTT.

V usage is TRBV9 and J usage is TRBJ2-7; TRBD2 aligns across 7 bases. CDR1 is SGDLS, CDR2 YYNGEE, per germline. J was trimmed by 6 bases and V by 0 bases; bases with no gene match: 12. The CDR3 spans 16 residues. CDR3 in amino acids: CASSVGPLGGLGEQYF. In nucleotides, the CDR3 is TGTGCCAGCAGCGTAGGCCCTCTCGGGGGGTTGGGCGAGCAGTACTTC. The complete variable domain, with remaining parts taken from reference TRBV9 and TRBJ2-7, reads DSGVTQTPKHLITATGQRVTLRCSPRSGDLSVYWYQQSLDQGLQFLIQYYNGEERAKGNILERFSAQQFPDLHSELNLSSLELGDSALYFCASSVGPLGGLGEQYFGPGTRLTVT.

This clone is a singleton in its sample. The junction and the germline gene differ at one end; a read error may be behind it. The CDR3 spells CASSFGGGPGIF. The CDR3 bases are TGTGCCAGCAGTTTCGGCGGGGGCCCGGGGATCTTC. The chain joins TRBV12-3 or TRBV12-4 to TRBJ2-1; D is possibly TRBD2 (7 bases). The CDR3 loop spans 12 amino acids.

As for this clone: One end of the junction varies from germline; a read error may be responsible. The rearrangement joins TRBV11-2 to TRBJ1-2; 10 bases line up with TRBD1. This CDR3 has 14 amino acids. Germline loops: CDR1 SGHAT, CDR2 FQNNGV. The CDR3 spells CASSPRQGAYVYTF. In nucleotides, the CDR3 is TGTGCCAGCAGCCCAAGACAGGGGGCCTATGTCTACACCTTC.

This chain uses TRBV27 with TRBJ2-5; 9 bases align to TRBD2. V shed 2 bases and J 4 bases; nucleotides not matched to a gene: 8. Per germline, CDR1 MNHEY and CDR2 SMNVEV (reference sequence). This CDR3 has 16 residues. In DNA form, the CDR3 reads TGTGCCAGCAGTTTACAGGCGGGGGGGCCGAGAGAGACCCAGTACTTC. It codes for CASSLQAGGPRETQYF.

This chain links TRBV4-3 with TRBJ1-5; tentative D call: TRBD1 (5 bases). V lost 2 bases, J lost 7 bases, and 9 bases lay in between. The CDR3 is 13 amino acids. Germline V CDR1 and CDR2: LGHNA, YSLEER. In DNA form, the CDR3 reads TGCGCCAGCAGCCAATGGGGGGGACAGCCCCAGCATTTT. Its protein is CASSQWGGQPQHF.

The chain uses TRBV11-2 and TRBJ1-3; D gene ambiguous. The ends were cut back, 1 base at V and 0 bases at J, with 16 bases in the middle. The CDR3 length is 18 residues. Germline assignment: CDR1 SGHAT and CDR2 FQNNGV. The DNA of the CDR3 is TGTGCCAGCAGCTTAGGGGGAGGCGCACTTCTCTCTGGAAACACCATATATTTT. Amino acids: CASSLGGGALLSGNTIYF.

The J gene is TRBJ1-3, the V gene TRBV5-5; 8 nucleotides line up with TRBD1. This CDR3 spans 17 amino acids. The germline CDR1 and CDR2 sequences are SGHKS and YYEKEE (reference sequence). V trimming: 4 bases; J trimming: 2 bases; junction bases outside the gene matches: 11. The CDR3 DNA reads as TGTGCCAGCAGCGTCACAGGGGGTTCTCTAGCTGGAAACACCATATATTTT. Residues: CASSVTGGSLAGNTIYF.

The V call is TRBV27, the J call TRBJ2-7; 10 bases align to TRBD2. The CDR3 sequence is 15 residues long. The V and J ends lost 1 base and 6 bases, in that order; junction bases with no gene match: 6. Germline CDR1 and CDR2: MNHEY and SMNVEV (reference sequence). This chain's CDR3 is CASSLFASGGVEQYF. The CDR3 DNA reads TGTGCCAGCAGTTTATTTGCTAGCGGGGGCGTCGAGCAGTACTTC.